The 9 T cell receptor beta chains below come from one sample, sequenced in a study of T cell repertoires in cytomegalovirus infection. TCRdb processed the reads anew with MiXCR; each CDR3 protein has one entry. This table has some 350,000 distinct CDR3 sequences, roughly 18% appearing once. The sequencing sample was made of PBMCs. Source of these receptors: a human donor in good health (CMV status not recorded). Some clones in this sample may be carry-over from other donors' samples.

The V and J genes are TRBV7-2 and TRBJ1-3, with 7 bases fitting TRBD1. J gave up 0 bases and V 5 bases, and 4 bases lay outside the gene matches. The CDR3 loop spans 15 amino acids. CDR1 is SGHTA and CDR2 is FQGNSA in the germline V gene. CDR3 bases: TGTGCCAGCAGCCGGGACAGCCTCTCTGGAAACACCATATATTTT. This encodes CASSRDSLSGNTIYF.

This clonotype was seen repeatedly, ten times or more. The chain joins TRBV7-2 to TRBJ2-7; D is ambiguous. Germline values: CDR1 SGHTA, CDR2 FQGNSA. V lost 5 bases and J 6 bases, leaving 14 bases between the germline ends. This CDR3 spans 13 amino acids. The CDR3 reads CASSQPPIFEQYF. CDR3 nucleotides: TGTGCCAGCAGCCAGCCCCCGATATTCGAGCAGTACTTC. The whole variable domain, filled in from reference TRBV7-2 and TRBJ2-7, reads GAGVSQSPSNKVTEKGKDVELRCDPISGHTALYWYRQSLGQGLEFLIYFQGNSAPDKSGLPSDRFSAERTGGSVSTLTIQRTQQEDSAVYLCASSQPPIFEQYFGPGTRLTVT.

The chain joins TRBV6-2 or TRBV6-3 to TRBJ2-5, with D possibly matching TRBD1 (5 bases). Germline V gives CDR1 MNHEY, CDR2 SVGEGT. The CDR3 is 14 amino acids. The V and J ends lost 7 bases and 4 bases respectively, with 16 bases between them. CDR3 DNA sequence: TGTGCCAGCAACCCTGCTGGGGCGTTAGAGACCCAGTACTTC. This encodes CASNPAGALETQYF.

This clonotype has at least ten counts. The genes are TRBV12-3 or TRBV12-4 and TRBJ2-5, with D possibly TRBD2 on 6 matching bases. The CDR3 length is 13 residues. The ends were cut back, 5 bases at V and 5 bases at J, with 12 bases in the middle. The CDR3 DNA follows: TGTGCCAGCAGTCCCCGGGGGTGGGAGACCCAGTACTTC. This gives the protein CASSPRGWETQYF.

This clonotype was found many times. The gene calls are TRBV7-2 and TRBJ1-1, with D hard to call. Trimming took 2 bases from V and 5 from J, leaving 9 bases between them. The CDR3 loop spans 13 amino acids. CDR1 is SGHTA and CDR2 is FQGNSA in the germline V gene. The CDR3 bases are TGTGCCAGCAGCTTATACCAGGCGACTGAAGCTTTCTTT. Translating gives CASSLYQATEAFF.

This clonotype was observed at least ten times. The J gene is TRBJ2-7, the V gene TRBV6-1; D is uncertain. The CDR3 sequence is 12 residues long. The germline V and J ends were trimmed by 6 bases and 2 bases, with 8 bases remaining between them. Germline CDR1 reads MNHNS; CDR2 reads SASEGT. The CDR3, as DNA: TGTGCCAGCAGAACCGAGCCCTACGAGCAGTACTTC. Translating it yields CASRTEPYEQYF.

This clonotype was counted only a few times. The chain is built from TRBV7-9 and TRBJ1-6, with D tentatively TRBD1 (5 bases). Germline CDR1 reads SEHNR; CDR2 reads FQNEAQ (reference sequence). With 0 bases removed from V and 8 bases from J, the gap between germline ends came to 8 bases. The CDR3 totals 14 residues. CDR3 DNA: TGTGCCAGCAGCTTAGCCGGGGGTTATTCACCCCTCCACTTT. This sequence encodes CASSLAGGYSPLHF.

This chain uses TRBV12-3 or TRBV12-4 with TRBJ2-2, with 10 bases that match TRBD2. The CDR3 extends over 16 amino acids. The V gene end was trimmed by 5 bases and the J gene end by 6 bases; junction bases not matched to a gene: 9. The CDR3 sequence is CASSGLAGGKAGELFF. The CDR3 region has the DNA TGTGCCAGCAGTGGATTAGCGGGGGGAAAGGCCGGGGAGCTGTTTTTT.

This chain uses TRBV3-1 with TRBJ2-1; maybe TRBD2 (6 bases). This CDR3 contains 21 residues. The V and J ends lost 0 bases and 6 bases respectively, with 30 bases between them. CDR1 is LGHDT, CDR2 YNNKEL, per germline (reference sequence). As DNA, the CDR3 is TGTGCCAGCAGCCAAGATCTCCGGGTCTTGTATGTTGGGAGGAGGCCCAATGAGCAGTTCTTC. This translates into CASSQDLRVLYVGRRPNEQFF.